The 26 T cell receptor beta chains below come from one sample, sequenced in a study of blood T cell repertoires in COVID-19. Sequencing was performed with immunoSEQ multiplex PCR; in TCRdb, only in-frame clones are kept and a portion is missing. The table lists a few hundred thousand clones, more than 75% of them singletons. Sequenced sample: PBMCs or T cells enriched from blood (not recorded which). The receptors were sampled from a woman aged 60-70 years in a cohort exposed to, infected with or recovered from COVID-19 (not recorded which).

This rearrangement joins TRBV28 to TRBJ2-3; TRBD1 matches at 7 bases. Germline CDR1 MDHEN, CDR2 SYDVKM. The CDR3 spans 15 residues. The CDR3 DNA reads TGTGTCTCGTCTGAAACGGGACAGTTCACAGATACGCAGTATTTT. Translation: CVSSETGQFTDTQYF.

In the case of this clone: Within the sample, other DNA sequences also encode this same CDR3. V is TRBV7-2 and J is TRBJ2-7; the D is unclear. Germline V gives CDR1 SGHTA, CDR2 FQGNSA. There are 13 residues in the CDR3. Trimming cost V 1 base and J 2 bases, with 6 bases left between them. The DNA of the CDR3 is TGTGCCAGCAGCTTAGAACTCCCCTACGAGCAGTACTTC. This sequence encodes CASSLELPYEQYF.

The chain has TRBV4-3 and TRBJ1-5, with TRBD1 matching 7 bases. V dropped 0 bases and J dropped 4; count of bases not matched to a gene: 3. The germline V gene has CDR1 LGHNA and CDR2 YSLEER. The CDR3 runs to 15 residues. In DNA, the CDR3 is TGCGCCAGCAGCCAAGATTTCAGGGGGAATCAGCCCCAGCATTTT. Protein: CASSQDFRGNQPQHF.

V and J are TRBV6-5 and TRBJ2-2; 11 bases fit TRBD1. This CDR3 contains 16 residues. Unmatched junction bases numbered 1, after V lost 0 bases and J lost 4 bases. Germline assignment: CDR1 MNHEY and CDR2 SVGAGI. CDR3 region: CASSYSGTGGTGELFF. The CDR3, as DNA: TGTGCCAGCAGTTACTCCGGGACAGGGGGCACCGGGGAGCTGTTTTTT.

This clone turned up a few times. The chain links TRBV18 to TRBJ1-1; D unresolved. There are 13 residues in the CDR3. Trimming removed 0 bases at V and 5 bases at J, with 7 bases between. CDR1 is KGHSH, CDR2 LQKENI, per germline. The CDR3 loop reads CASSPPAGTEAFF. The CDR3 DNA reads as TGTGCCAGCTCACCACCGGCGGGGACTGAAGCTTTCTTT.

This sequence joins TRBV6-2 or TRBV6-3 and TRBJ2-1; D is perhaps TRBD1 (5 bases). Trimming removed 2 bases at V and 5 bases at J, with 13 bases between. CDR3 size: 15 residues. The germline V gene has CDR1 MNHEY and CDR2 SVGEGT. The CDR3 nucleotides read TGTGCCAGCAGTTACCCCCCGATAGGGGACAATGAGCAGTTCTTC. This sequence encodes CASSYPPIGDNEQFF.

This chain links TRBV7-9 with TRBJ2-5, with TRBD2 matching over 7 bases. The CDR3 contains 13 residues. V trimming: 1 base; J trimming: 7 bases; junction bases outside the gene matches: 3. From germline, CDR1 is SEHNR and CDR2 FQNEAQ (reference sequence). The CDR3 bases are TGTGCCAGCAGCTTAGGTGGGAGGGGGACCCAGTACTTC. Translation: CASSLGGRGTQYF.

The genes are TRBV2 and TRBJ1-2; D perhaps matches TRBD1 (5 bases). This CDR3 spans 13 amino acids. V was cut by 10 bases and J by 5 bases, with 17 bases left in between. The V gene's germline CDR1 is SNHLY and CDR2 FYNNEI. In nucleotides, the CDR3 is TGTGCCAACGCAGGACAAAGTATTTATGGCTACACCTTC. Its translation is CANAGQSIYGYTF.

This rearrangement joins TRBV7-3 to TRBJ2-7; 13 nucleotides line up with TRBD2. V lost 5 bases, J lost 4 bases, and 5 bases stayed unmatched. This CDR3 comprises 15 residues. The germline V gene has CDR1 SGHTA and CDR2 FQGTGA. The CDR3 loop is CASSATSGRQYEQYF. DNA of the CDR3: TGTGCCAGCAGCGCGACTAGCGGGAGGCAATACGAGCAGTACTTC.

This chain connects TRBV27 to TRBJ1-5; maybe TRBD1 (5 bases). The V end was cut by 3 bases, the J end by 3 bases, with 9 bases between. Germline V gene sequence: CDR1 MNHEY, CDR2 SMNVEV (reference sequence). The CDR3 has 14 residues. DNA for the CDR3: TGTGCCAGCAGTTTGGGGGGGGTCAATCAGCCCCAGCATTTT. This encodes CASSLGGVNQPQHF.

This rearrangement joins TRBV5-1 to TRBJ2-7; TRBD1 aligns across 10 bases. The V and J ends lost 0 bases and 6 bases, in that order; junction bases with no gene match: 6. This CDR3 is built from 15 residues. The germline CDR1 and CDR2 sequences are SGHRS and YFSETQ. The CDR3 DNA reads as TGCGCCAGCAGCTTGGACGGACAGGGGGTACGCGAGCAGTACTTC. This translates into CASSLDGQGVREQYF.

The table lists this clone with a count of one. The chain has TRBV18 and TRBJ2-5; the match to TRBD2 covers 12 bases. Per the germline V gene, CDR1 is KGHSH and CDR2 is LQKENI. The CDR3 is made up of 18 amino acids. V lost 3 bases and J lost 1; bases outside the gene matches: 9. The CDR3 nucleotides read TGTGCCAGCTCACCGTTTCCTAGCGGGAGGGCCTCCCAAGAGACCCAGTACTTC. This encodes CASSPFPSGRASQETQYF.

The genes are TRBV3-1 (or the pseudogene TRBV3-2) and TRBJ1-3; possibly TRBD1 for D (5 bases). Trimming removed 3 bases at V and 0 bases at J, with 9 bases between. The CDR3 loop spans 15 amino acids. CDR1 and CDR2 from the germline V gene are LGHDT and YNNKEL (reference sequence). CDR3 DNA: TGTGCCAGCAGCCAGGACACCTGCTCTGGAAACACCATATATTTT. Translating it yields CASSQDTCSGNTIYF.

The chain recombines TRBV21-1 with TRBJ1-1; the D call TRBD1 from the table was never checked on the DNA. TRBV21-1 is an annotated pseudogene. CDR3 size: 15 residues. CDR3 DNA: TGTGCCAGCAGCAAAGTGCCAGGGATGAACACTGAAGCTTTCTTT. It specifies CASSKVPGMNTEAFF.

The chain links TRBV25-1 to TRBJ2-7; 11 nucleotides agree with TRBD1. This CDR3 is 12 amino acids long. Trimming at V came to 6 bases and at J to 7 bases, leaving 2 bases not matched to a gene. Germline V CDR1 and CDR2: MGHDK, SYGVNS. CDR3 DNA sequence: TGTGCCAGCAGGGACAGGGGGCGAGAGCAGTACTTC. This encodes CASRDRGREQYF.

V and J are TRBV19 and TRBJ2-1; 11 bases map to TRBD2. CDR1 and CDR2 (germline): LNHDA, SQIVND (reference sequence). Trimming took 4 bases from V and 1 from J; bases not matched to a gene: 9. This CDR3 is 18 amino acids long. As DNA, the CDR3 is TGTGCCAGTAGTACCTTTAGCGGGAGGGCCCGGTCCTACAATGAGCAGTTCTTC. Amino acid sequence: CASSTFSGRARSYNEQFF.

V and J are TRBV30 and TRBJ2-2; 8 positions agree with TRBD1. Trimming at V came to 1 base and at J to 1 base, leaving 14 bases not matched to a gene. From germline, CDR1 is GTSNPN and CDR2 SVGIG (reference sequence). CDR3 length: 19 residues. The CDR3 DNA follows: TGTGCCTGGAGTGCTCGGACAGGGTTAAAACTAAGGAACACCGGGGAGCTGTTTTTT. Its protein product is CAWSARTGLKLRNTGELFF.

This chain links TRBV7-2 with TRBJ1-2; TRBD1 matches 7 bases. J lost 3 bases, V lost 5 bases, and 6 bases had no gene match. The CDR3 extends over 14 amino acids. Germline V gives CDR1 SGHTA, CDR2 FQGNSA. Written as DNA, the CDR3 is TGTGCCAGCAGCCCAAGACAGGGTTACTATGGCTACACCTTC. This encodes CASSPRQGYYGYTF.

The chain recombines TRBV7-9 with TRBJ2-1, with TRBD2 matching 8 bases. Germline V lookup: CDR1 SEHNR, CDR2 FQNEAQ (reference sequence). The V and J ends lost 5 bases and 0 bases, in that order; junction bases with no gene match: 6. The CDR3 loop spans 16 amino acids. This CDR3 is CASSLQSGSSYNEQFF. In nucleotides, the CDR3 is TGTGCCAGCAGCCTACAAAGCGGGAGCTCCTACAATGAGCAGTTCTTC.

The rearrangement links TRBV24-1 to TRBJ1-2, with TRBD1 matching 7 bases. With V trimmed by 2 bases and J by 8 bases, 4 bases remained unmatched. Looked up from germline, CDR1 is KGHDR and CDR2 is SFDVKD. The CDR3 consists of 13 residues. CDR3 residues: CATSDSQGRGYTF. The CDR3 coding sequence is TGTGCCACCAGTGATTCACAGGGGCGCGGCTACACCTTC.

The chain employs TRBV4-1 and TRBJ2-3; D is undetermined. V gave up 0 bases and J gave up 5 bases, with 9 bases separating them. The length of the CDR3 is 14 residues. Germline values: CDR1 MGHRA, CDR2 YSYEKL. The CDR3 here is CASSQDPLRDTQYF. The CDR3 DNA is TGCGCCAGCAGCCAAGATCCGTTGCGAGATACGCAGTATTTT.

The rearrangement joins TRBV5-1 to TRBJ1-1, with a tentative D call TRBD1 (5 bases). CDR3 size: 16 residues. Germline CDR1 and CDR2: SGHRS and YFSETQ. The V gene lost 0 bases and the J gene lost 1 base, with 13 bases spanning the gap. CDR3 region: CASSLVPIDRNTEAFF. As DNA, the CDR3 is TGCGCCAGCAGCTTGGTTCCAATCGACAGGAACACTGAAGCTTTCTTT. The full variable domain, its missing parts supplied by reference TRBV5-1 and TRBJ1-1, is KAGVTQTPRYLIKTRGQQVTLSCSPISGHRSVSWYQQTPGQGLQFLFEYFSETQRNKGNFPGRFSGRQFSNSRSEMNVSTLELGDSALYLCASSLVPIDRNTEAFFGQGTRLTVV.

This chain connects TRBV7-2 to TRBJ1-5; no clear D gene. V shed 3 bases and J shed 1 base, with 10 bases lying between them. The length of the CDR3 is 15 residues. Per germline, CDR1 SGHTA and CDR2 FQGNSA. CDR3 sequence reads: CASSFRGPSNQPQHF. In DNA form, the CDR3 reads TGTGCCAGCAGCTTTCGCGGGCCAAGCAATCAGCCCCAGCATTTT.

This chain uses TRBV2 with TRBJ1-2, with D possibly matching TRBD1 (5 bases). Germline CDR1 and CDR2: SNHLY and FYNNEI. V lost 1 base, J lost 6 bases, and 12 bases lay in between. The CDR3 loop spans 14 amino acids. The CDR3 here is CASSEGRGSHGYTF. The CDR3, as DNA: TGTGCCAGCAGTGAAGGACGGGGGTCCCATGGCTACACCTTC. Together with reference TRBV2 and TRBJ1-2, the CDR3 gives the full variable domain: EPEVTQTPSHQVTQMGQEVILRCVPISNHLYFYWYRQILGQKVEFLVSFYNNEISEKSEIFDDQFSVERPDGSNFTLKIRSTKLEDSAMYFCASSEGRGSHGYTFGSGTRLTVV.

As to this clone: One junction end disagrees with the germline gene, perhaps due to a read error. The CDR3 nucleotides are TGTGCCAGCAGTGGTTGGGCCTCCTCTAATTCACCCCTCCACTTT. Translating gives CASSGWASSNSPLHF. The rearrangement joins TRBV27 to TRBJ1-6, with unresolved D. This CDR3 is built from 15 residues. Germline-derived CDR1 and CDR2 are MNHEY and SMNVEV (reference sequence).

The chain links TRBV11-2 to TRBJ2-7; TRBD2 aligns across 9 bases. With 5 bases clipped from V and 3 bases from J, the junction kept 8 bases outside the gene matches. The CDR3 length is 15 residues. Germline V CDR1 and CDR2: SGHAT, FQNNGV. The CDR3 DNA reads TGTGCCAGCAGCCAAGGTAGCGGGAGCCACTACGAGCAGTACTTC. Protein: CASSQGSGSHYEQYF.